This is a list of T cell receptor beta chains from one sample in a study of cytomegalovirus exposure and HLA in healthy donors. The repertoire was sequenced with immunoSEQ multiplex PCR; TCRdb's copy has only in-frame clones and lacks some. The sample yields tens of thousands of clones, 75% seen once. The sample comprised PBMCs. These receptor sequences come from a man aged 35 to 55 in good health and CMV-seronegative. Both conserved end residues are part of each CDR3. A D gene is named only where the DNA matches it firmly. Clone sizes are given selectively: once, few, many, or a class where the clone is expanded.

size	V	D	J	DNA	CDR3
-	TRBV6-5	-	TRBJ1-5	TGTGCCAGCAGTCGGGGGGCGACTCAGCCCCAGCATTTT	CASSRGATQPQHF
-	TRBV10-1	-	TRBJ1-4	TGCGCCATCCCGGACCTCAGGGCCCCGAGATTGTTTTTT	CAIPDLRAPRLFF
-	TRBV5-1	TRBD1	TRBJ2-5	TGCGCCAGCAGCGCCGTGACAGGGCTGGAGACCCAGTACTTC	CASSAVTGLETQYF
-	TRBV7-9	-	TRBJ2-5	TGTGCCAGCAGCTTAAATTCACTAGCCCAAGAGACCCAGTACTTC	CASSLNSLAQETQYF
-	TRBV7-9	TRBD2	TRBJ2-1	TGTGCCAGCAGCTTAGCAACGGGAGGGCCTAGGGGTGAGCAGTTCTTC	CASSLATGGPRGEQFF
-	TRBV5-4	TRBD1	TRBJ2-7	TGTGCCAGCACCAACAGGGGTGCCTACGAGCAGTACTTC	CASTNRGAYEQYF
-	TRBV6-1	-	TRBJ2-1	TGTGCCAGCAGTGAATGGGACTCTAGGGCCAATGAGCAGTTCTTC	CASSEWDSRANEQFF
-	TRBV11-3	-	TRBJ2-5	TGTGCCAGCAGTGGGGGCGAAGAGACCCAGTACTTC	CASSGGEETQYF
few	TRBV6-5	TRBD1	TRBJ1-2	TGTGCCAGCACCGACGGGGACAGGAGAAACTATGGCTACACCTTC	CASTDGDRRNYGYTF
-	TRBV6-1	-	TRBJ1-1	TGTGCCAGCAGTGAAACGGTCCGACTATTCTTGATGAACACTGAAGCTTTCTTT	CASSETVRLFLMNTEAFF
few	TRBV5-6	-	TRBJ1-1	TGTGCCAGCAGTAACCAGGGGCTACTGAACACTGAAGCTTTCTTT	CASSNQGLLNTEAFF
-	TRBV9	-	TRBJ2-1	TGTGCCAGCAGCGCCGGGGGAGGGGGTCGCTACAATGAGCAGTTCTTC	CASSAGGGGRYNEQFF
once	TRBV5-8	TRBD1	TRBJ1-3	TGTGCCAGCAGCATGGGGACAGACTCTGGAAACACCATATATTTT	CASSMGTDSGNTIYF
-	TRBV2	-	TRBJ2-1	TGTGCCAGCAAGCGACTCCCCAATGAGCAGTTCTTC	CASKRLPNEQFF
-	TRBV19	TRBD1	TRBJ2-7	TGTGCCAGTAGTATCTACAGGGGGATTGGATCCTACGAGCAGTACTTC	CASSIYRGIGSYEQYF
-	TRBV6-5	-	TRBJ1-1	TGTGCCAGCAGTAAGCCCGGAGGGAACACTGAAGCTTTCTTT	CASSKPGGNTEAFF
-	TRBV28	-	TRBJ1-5	TGTGCCAGCAGGGGGAGGCGTCAGCCCCAGCATTTT	CASRGRRQPQHF
once	TRBV4-1	-	TRBJ2-7	TGCGCCAGCAGCCACGAGCGGACCTACGAGCAGTACTTC	CASSHERTYEQYF
-	TRBV5-5	TRBD2	TRBJ2-4	TGTGCCAGCGATGGGGCGGGAGACATTCAGTACTTC	CASDGAGDIQYF
few	TRBV4-2	TRBD1	TRBJ1-1	TGTGCCAGCAGCCAGGACAGGCGCGTTACTGAAGCTTTCTTT	CASSQDRRVTEAFF
-	TRBV4-1	TRBD1	TRBJ2-1	TGCGGCAGCAGCCAAGATCCCAGGGGGCACTCCTACAATGAGCAGTTCTTC	CGSSQDPRGHSYNEQFF
-	TRBV29-1	-	TRBJ1-4	TGCAGCGTTGCGGTTAATGAAAAACTGTTTTTT	CSVAVNEKLFF
-	TRBV10-3	TRBD1	TRBJ1-5	TGTGCCATCAGTGACAGGGGGCCTGATCAGCCCCAGCATTTT	CAISDRGPDQPQHF
-	TRBV5-1	-	TRBJ1-1	TGCGCCAGCAGCTTGAGCGCGACAGGTCCGAACACTGAAGCTTTCTTT	CASSLSATGPNTEAFF
few	TRBV5-1	-	TRBJ1-2	TGCGCCAGCTCGCGGACAGCCCTATCGAATGGCTACACCTTC	CASSRTALSNGYTF
-	TRBV5-1	TRBD2	TRBJ2-7	TGCGCCAGCAGCTTGACGACTAGCGGGAGGGCCTACGAGCAGTACTTC	CASSLTTSGRAYEQYF
few	TRBV28	-	TRBJ2-6	TGTGCCAGCAGGATTGTCGGGGAACCTGGGGCCAACGTCCTGACTTTC	CASRIVGEPGANVLTF
-	TRBV5-1	-	TRBJ2-7	TGCGCCAGCAGCTTGGCGGGTTCCTACGAGCAGTACTTC	CASSLAGSYEQYF
-	TRBV9	TRBD2	TRBJ2-5	TGTGCCAGCAGCGCCTCGGTAGCGGGAGGGTCGGAGACCCAGTACTTC	CASSASVAGGSETQYF
-	TRBV2	-	TRBJ2-2	TGTGCCAGCACCCTCTCGAGTGGCACCGGGGAGCTGTTTTTT	CASTLSSGTGELFF
-	TRBV28	-	TRBJ2-2	TGTGCCAGCAGTGCATACTATCCACGAGGATCGAACACCGGGGAGCTGTTTTTT	CASSAYYPRGSNTGELFF
-	TRBV6-6	-	TRBJ2-1	TGTGCCAGCACCGGGGTAGCGATGGGGTACAATGAGCAGTTCTTC	CASTGVAMGYNEQFF
once	TRBV19	TRBD1	TRBJ1-2	TGTGCCAGTAGTAGCGGACAGGGCCGTAACTATGGCTACACCTTC	CASSSGQGRNYGYTF